Only a few counts were recorded for the clone carrying this TCR beta chain. Its antigen is unknown. This specimen belongs to a study of T-cell memory formation after mild COVID-19. Study-wide background: In these data, TCR clusters were largely donor specific. Study observations and caveats: Among clones peaking at day 37 in the second wave, SARS-CoV-2 specificity remained unconfirmed. Pre-infection memory harbored some responding clones, suggesting cross-reactive memory joined.

CDR1 is LGHDT, CDR2 YNNKEL, per germline (reference sequence). The CDR3 loop spans 15 amino acids. V lost 0 bases to trimming and J lost 5 bases, with 13 bases between them. It was 5'RACE with constant-segment primers that produced the TCR alpha and TCR beta cDNA libraries, which carried sample barcodes and UMIs. TCRdb redid the calling of the 5' RACE reads with MiXCR, one entry per CDR3 protein. The sample carries 150,000 to 200,000 distinct CDR3 sequences, around 15% recorded once. This clonotype was sampled from an adult woman who had mild COVID-19 (a few samples of this study predate the infection). Cell type and time point are not known. The sample was PBMCs or a T cell subset sorted from them (not recorded which). V gene TRBV3-1 combines with J gene TRBJ2-5, with no clear D. CDR3 amino acids: CASSQDFPRWETQYF. CDR3 sequence (DNA): TGTGCCAGCAGCCAAGATTTTCCCCGGTGGGAGACCCAGTACTTC.